This entry lists 5 T cell receptor beta chains sequenced from one sample in a study of Graves' ophthalmopathy and Graves' hyperthyroidism. CDR3 regions of TCR beta were amplified from RNA transcripts. First-round RT-PCR used HTBI primers; second-round multiplex PCR followed. In TCRdb, the multiplex PCR reads were re-called with MiXCR into one record per CDR3 protein. This table has about 500,000 distinct CDR3 sequences, approximately 35% appearing once. The sequenced sample was peripheral blood or thyroid tissue (not recorded which). Every receptor here comes from an adult man with Graves' hyperthyroidism.

This clonotype was observed many times. The rearrangement uses TRBV11-2 and TRBJ2-7; 7 bases match TRBD2. The CDR3 length is 14 residues. From germline, CDR1 is SGHAT and CDR2 FQNNGV. V was clipped by 5 bases and J by 5 bases; unmatched bases: 9. CDR3 region: CASSLPGGIHEQYF. In DNA, the CDR3 is TGTGCCAGCAGCCTACCGGGGGGTATCCACGAGCAGTACTTC.

In its sample, this clonotype was seen a few times. The CDR3 region is CASSILGSMNTEAFF. CDR3 in DNA: TGTGCCAGTAGTATTCTGGGCAGCATGAACACTGAAGCTTTCTTT. The chain carries TRBV19 and TRBJ1-1; D uncertain. Trimming shortened V by 3 bases and J by 0 bases, and 11 bases separated the two germline ends. There are 15 residues in the CDR3. CDR1 and CDR2 (germline): LNHDA, SQIVND (reference sequence). Together with reference TRBV19 and TRBJ1-1, the CDR3 gives the full variable domain: DGGITQSPKYLFRKEGQNVTLSCEQNLNHDAMYWYRQDPGQGLRLIYYSQIVNDFQKGDIAEGYSVSREKKESFPLTVTSAQKNPTAFYLCASSILGSMNTEAFFGQGTRLTVV.

This clonotype has at least ten counts. This sequence joins TRBV7-6 and TRBJ2-7; 14 nucleotides line up with TRBD2. The CDR3 spans 17 residues. Unmatched junction bases numbered 6, after V lost 5 bases and J lost 0 bases. Per germline, CDR1 SGHVS and CDR2 FNYEAQ. The CDR3 DNA follows: TGTGCCAGCAGCGAGGGACTAGCGGGAGACCACTCCTACGAGCAGTACTTC. Translating it yields CASSEGLAGDHSYEQYF.

This clonotype was counted between two and nine times. The chain recombines TRBV5-8 with TRBJ2-5; D gene ambiguous. The germline CDR1 and CDR2 sequences are SGHTS and YDEGEE. Trimming shortened V by 0 bases and J by 5 bases, and 8 bases separated the two germline ends. The CDR3 length is 13 residues. CDR3 in amino acids: CASSLEMWETQYF. In DNA, the CDR3 is TGTGCCAGCAGCTTGGAGATGTGGGAGACCCAGTACTTC. The full variable domain, completed using reference TRBV5-8 and TRBJ2-5, is EAGVTQSPTHLIKTRGQQATLRCSPISGHTSVYWYQQALGLGLQFLLWYDEGEERNRGNFPPRFSGRQFPNYSSELNVNALELEDSALYLCASSLEMWETQYFGPGTRLLVL.

The rearrangement uses TRBV7-6 and TRBJ2-7; 8 bases are a match to TRBD1. The germline CDR1 and CDR2 sequences are SGHVS and FNYEAQ. V was clipped by 2 bases and J by 6 bases; unmatched bases: 6. This CDR3 comprises 14 residues. The DNA for the CDR3 is TGTGCCAGCAGCTTAATTCAGGGGGCCGGCGAGCAGTACTTC. Protein sequence: CASSLIQGAGEQYF.